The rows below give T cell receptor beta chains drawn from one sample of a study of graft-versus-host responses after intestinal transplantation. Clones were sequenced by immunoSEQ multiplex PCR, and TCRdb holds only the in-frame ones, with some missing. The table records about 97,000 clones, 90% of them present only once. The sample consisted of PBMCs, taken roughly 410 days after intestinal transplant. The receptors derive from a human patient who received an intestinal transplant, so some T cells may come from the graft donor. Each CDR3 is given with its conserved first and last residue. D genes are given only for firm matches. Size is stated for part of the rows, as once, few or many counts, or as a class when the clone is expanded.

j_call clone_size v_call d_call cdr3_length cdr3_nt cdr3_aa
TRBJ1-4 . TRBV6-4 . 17 TGTGCCAGCAGTGACTCGGACATTGGGGTTTATAATGAAAAACTGTTTTTT CASSDSDIGVYNEKLFF
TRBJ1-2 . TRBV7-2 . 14 TGTGCCAGCAGCCGTGGACTGCTTAACTATGGCTACACCTTC CASSRGLLNYGYTF
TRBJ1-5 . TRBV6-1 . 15 TGTGCCAGCAGTGAGTTAACAGGACTCACTCAGCCCCAGCATTTT CASSELTGLTQPQHF
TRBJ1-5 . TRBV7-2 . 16 TGTGCCAGCAGCCCCGTTTTAGGGGGGGCCGGTCAGCCCCAGCATTTT CASSPVLGGAGQPQHF
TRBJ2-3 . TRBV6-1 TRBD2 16 TGTGCCAGCAGTGAAGCGCTAGCGGGGGCGGTAGATACGCAGTATTTT CASSEALAGAVDTQYF
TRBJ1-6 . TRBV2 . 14 TGTGCCAGCAGCCGAGAGGGAATCGGATCACCCCTCCACTTT CASSREGIGSPLHF
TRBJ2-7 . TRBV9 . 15 TGTGCCAGCAGCGCCCGGGACGCCGCCCCCTACGAGCAGTACTTC CASSARDAAPYEQYF
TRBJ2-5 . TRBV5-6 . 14 TGTGCCAGCAGCTTGGTTTTGGAGTGGGAGACCCAGTACTTC CASSLVLEWETQYF
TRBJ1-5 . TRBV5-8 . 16 TGTGCCAGCAGCCCCAAGGGGAGTCTGGCCAATCAGCCCCAGCATTTT CASSPKGSLANQPQHF
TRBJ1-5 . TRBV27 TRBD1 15 TGTGCCAGCAGCCGGGACAGGCCGGAGAGTCAGCCCCAGCATTTT CASSRDRPESQPQHF
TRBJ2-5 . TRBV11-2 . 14 TGTGCCAGCAGCTTTGCCGGGGGCCAAGAGACCCAGTACTTC CASSFAGGQETQYF
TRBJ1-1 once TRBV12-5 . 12 TGTGCTAGTGGCCCCGGGGGCACTGAAGCTTTCTTT CASGPGGTEAFF
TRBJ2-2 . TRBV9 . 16 TGTGCCAGCAACCCCACGCCGACGGGACCCACCGGGGAGCTGTTTTTT CASNPTPTGPTGELFF
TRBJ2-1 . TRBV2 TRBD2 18 TGTGCCAGCAGTGAAGCGCTTCGTGGGGGAGGGGCCTACAATGAGCAGTTCTTC CASSEALRGGGAYNEQFF
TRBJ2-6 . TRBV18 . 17 TGTGCCAGCTCACCATACGGCGCAAGCTCTGGGGCCAACGTCCTGACTTTC CASSPYGASSGANVLTF
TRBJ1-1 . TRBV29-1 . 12 TGCAGCGCAACAGGGAATAACCCTGAAGCTTTCTTT CSATGNNPEAFF
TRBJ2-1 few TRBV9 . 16 TGTGCCAGCAGCGTAGACCCCCAGGCGCCCTACAATGAGCAGTTCTTC CASSVDPQAPYNEQFF
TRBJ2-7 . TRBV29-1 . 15 TGCAGCGTTGAAGAAGGTCGGAGGGGGCAGTGCGAGCAGTACTTC CSVEEGRRGQCEQYF
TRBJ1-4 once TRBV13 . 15 TGTGCCAGCACCATAGCTACCGTCCCGGGGGAAAAACTGTTTTTT CASTIATVPGEKLFF
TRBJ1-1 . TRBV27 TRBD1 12 TGTGCCACCCGGGACAGGAACACTGAAGCTTTCTTT CATRDRNTEAFF
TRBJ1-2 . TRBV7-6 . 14 TGTGCCAGCAGCCCACCGGGGGGGGGCTATGGCTACACCTTC CASSPPGGGYGYTF
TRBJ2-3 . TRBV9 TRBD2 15 TGTGCCAGCAGCGTAGTAGGAGCGGGGGCAGATACGCAGTATTTT CASSVVGAGADTQYF
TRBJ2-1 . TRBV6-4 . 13 TGTGCCAGCAGTTCAGACACCTACAATGAGCAGTTCTTC CASSSDTYNEQFF
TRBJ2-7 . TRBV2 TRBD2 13 TGTGCCAGCACTGGGGGGGATGTCTACGAGCAGTACTTC CASTGGDVYEQYF
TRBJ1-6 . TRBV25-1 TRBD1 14 TGTGCCAGCAGTGCGGACAGGGCTGATTCACCCCTCCACTTT CASSADRADSPLHF
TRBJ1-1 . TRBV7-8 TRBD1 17 TGTGCCAGCAGCTTAGGGCGACAGGGGCCCCGGGGTACTGAAGCTTTCTTT CASSLGRQGPRGTEAFF
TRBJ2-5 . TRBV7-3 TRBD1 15 TGTGCCAGCAGCTTAGCCGGGACAGGGTCAGAGACCCAGTACTTC CASSLAGTGSETQYF